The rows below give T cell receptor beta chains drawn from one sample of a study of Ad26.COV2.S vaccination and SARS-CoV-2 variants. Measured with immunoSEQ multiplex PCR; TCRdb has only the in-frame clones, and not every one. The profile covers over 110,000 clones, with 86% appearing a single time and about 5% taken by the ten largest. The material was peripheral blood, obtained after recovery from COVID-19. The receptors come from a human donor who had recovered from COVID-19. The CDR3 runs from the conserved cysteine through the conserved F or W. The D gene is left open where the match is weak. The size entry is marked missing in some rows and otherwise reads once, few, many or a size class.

CDR3nt: TGTGCCAGTAGACAGGGACCAGATACGCAGTATTTT
CDR3aa: CASRQGPDTQYF
abundance: -
j_gene: TRBJ2-3
d_gene: -
v_gene: TRBV19

CDR3nt: TGTGCCAGCAGTGAACAGGGGAGCAATCAGCCCCAGCATTTT
CDR3aa: CASSEQGSNQPQHF
abundance: few
j_gene: TRBJ1-5
d_gene: -
v_gene: TRBV6-1

CDR3nt: TGTGCCAGCAGTGAAGGGGCCAGGGGGAAGGGTCAGCCCCAGCATTTT
CDR3aa: CASSEGARGKGQPQHF
abundance: -
j_gene: TRBJ1-5
d_gene: TRBD1
v_gene: TRBV2

CDR3nt: TGTGCCAGCAGCTTAGATCGGACAATCTACGAGCAGTACTTC
CDR3aa: CASSLDRTIYEQYF
abundance: once
j_gene: TRBJ2-7
d_gene: -
v_gene: TRBV7-2

CDR3nt: TGTGCCAGCAGCAACGGGCGGGGGGGCCAAAATGAGCAGTTCTTC
CDR3aa: CASSNGRGGQNEQFF
abundance: -
j_gene: TRBJ2-1
d_gene: TRBD2
v_gene: TRBV6-2/TRBV6-3

CDR3nt: TGTGCCAGTAGTATATCCTTGGGGGCCGCTGGGGCCAACGTCCTGACTTTC
CDR3aa: CASSISLGAAGANVLTF
abundance: -
j_gene: TRBJ2-6
d_gene: -
v_gene: TRBV19

CDR3nt: TGTGCCAGCAGTGAATATTTTGGACAGGGGGCAGGTGGGGCCAACGTCCTGACTTTC
CDR3aa: CASSEYFGQGAGGANVLTF
abundance: -
j_gene: TRBJ2-6
d_gene: TRBD1
v_gene: TRBV6-1

CDR3nt: TGTGCCAGCAGCTCCCCCTGGGACCGAAACAATGAGCAGTTCTTC
CDR3aa: CASSSPWDRNNEQFF
abundance: few
j_gene: TRBJ2-1
d_gene: -
v_gene: TRBV7-8

CDR3nt: TGTGCCAGCAGTCCTATGACAGGGGGCCGGGCGAACACTGAAGCTTTCTTT
CDR3aa: CASSPMTGGRANTEAFF
abundance: -
j_gene: TRBJ1-1
d_gene: TRBD1
v_gene: TRBV28

CDR3nt: TGTGCCAGCAGCCGGGGAAGTTCCACCGGGGAGCTGTTTTTT
CDR3aa: CASSRGSSTGELFF
abundance: once
j_gene: TRBJ2-2
d_gene: -
v_gene: TRBV3-1/TRBV3-2

CDR3nt: TGTGCCAGTGGTCACGGGAACACCGGGGAGCTGTTTTTT
CDR3aa: CASGHGNTGELFF
abundance: -
j_gene: TRBJ2-2
d_gene: -
v_gene: TRBV28

CDR3nt: TGCGCCAGCAGCCAAGATCCGCTGGCGGATGAGCAGTTCTTC
CDR3aa: CASSQDPLADEQFF
abundance: -
j_gene: TRBJ2-1
d_gene: -
v_gene: TRBV4-1

CDR3nt: TGTGCCAGCAGTTACCGGACAGGGCAGGGCGAGCAGTACTTC
CDR3aa: CASSYRTGQGEQYF
abundance: few
j_gene: TRBJ2-7
d_gene: TRBD1
v_gene: TRBV6-2/TRBV6-3

CDR3nt: TGTGCCAGCAGCTTAGAAGTACAGGCCTACGAGCAGTACTTC
CDR3aa: CASSLEVQAYEQYF
abundance: -
j_gene: TRBJ2-7
d_gene: -
v_gene: TRBV7-6

CDR3nt: TGTGCCAGCAGCTTAACCTTGAGACAGTCCTACGAGCAGTACTTC
CDR3aa: CASSLTLRQSYEQYF
abundance: -
j_gene: TRBJ2-7
d_gene: -
v_gene: TRBV7-9

CDR3nt: TGTGCCAGCAGCTTTAATACGGGGGGGCCGAATACGCAGTATTTT
CDR3aa: CASSFNTGGPNTQYF
abundance: -
j_gene: TRBJ2-3
d_gene: TRBD2
v_gene: TRBV7-2

CDR3nt: TGTGCCAGCAGCTTCTCTAGGACCGGGGAGCTGTTTTTT
CDR3aa: CASSFSRTGELFF
abundance: -
j_gene: TRBJ2-2
d_gene: -
v_gene: TRBV7-9